This TCR beta chain derives from a study of CD8+ T cells in alopecia areata. This clone came up a few times. Reverse transcribed after extraction, RNA yielded cDNA as the sequencing template. Sequencing used immunoSEQ multiplex PCR; TCRdb keeps in-frame clones, though not all of them. Among over 150,000 clones listed, 58% were seen once. The CDR3 contains 14 residues. Germline CDR1 and CDR2: ENHRY and SYGVKD. Between the trimmed V and J ends, which lost 0 bases and 5 bases, there was a span of 11 bases. Sample treatment: oral pan-JAK inhibitor, 5-10 mg twice daily. Patients with alopecia areata provided lesional scalp punch biopsies as well as peripheral blood.

The receptor was isolated from a human donor with alopecia areata. This specimen was CD4+ T cells sorted from blood, taken at week 24, from a patient treated with tofacitinib. This chain links TRBV10-3 with TRBJ2-7; no clear D gene. Here the CDR3 DNA reads TGTGCCATCAGTGAGTCGACTCGGAGTGACGAGCAGTACTTC. Translation: CAISESTRSDEQYF.